Each of the 30 T cell receptor beta chains below was sequenced from the same sample in a study of OX40 agonist ivuxolimab in advanced cancers. Clones were read by immunoSEQ multiplex PCR, and TCRdb kept only the in-frame ones, dropping some. The profile shows around 35,000 clones, more than 65% of them singletons. The sample was CD4+ or CD8+ T cells sorted from blood, taken in a trial of the OX40 agonist ivuxolimab. The source of these receptors is an adult with an advanced solid tumor such as melanoma, head and neck, liver or kidney cancer.

This clone was detected a few times. The CDR3 DNA reads TGTGCCAGCAGTTTATCGAGCGACAACTCCTACGAGCAGTACTTC. It yields the protein CASSLSSDNSYEQYF. The V call is TRBV27, the J call TRBJ2-7; D unresolved. This CDR3 has 15 amino acids. Trimming shortened V by 0 bases and J by 0 bases, and 9 bases separated the two germline ends. Looked up from germline, CDR1 is MNHEY and CDR2 is SMNVEV (reference sequence).

The chain recombines TRBV19 with TRBJ2-1, with D tentatively TRBD2 (7 bases). Germline-derived CDR1 and CDR2 are LNHDA and SQIVND (reference sequence). This CDR3 region has 16 residues. Between the trimmed V and J ends, which lost 1 base and 3 bases, there was a span of 13 bases. In DNA, the CDR3 is TGTGCCAGTAGTATAGGTTCGGGGGGCTTCTACAATGAGCAGTTCTTC. Residues: CASSIGSGGFYNEQFF. Variable domain in full (rest from reference TRBV19 and TRBJ2-1): DGGITQSPKYLFRKEGQNVTLSCEQNLNHDAMYWYRQDPGQGLRLIYYSQIVNDFQKGDIAEGYSVSREKKESFPLTVTSAQKNPTAFYLCASSIGSGGFYNEQFFGPGTRLTVL.

The chain has TRBV30 and TRBJ2-7, with 10 bases fitting TRBD1. The V segment lost 0 bases and the J segment 2 bases; nucleotides outside the gene matches: 4. CDR3 length: 15 residues. Germline V gene sequence: CDR1 GTSNPN, CDR2 SVGIG (reference sequence). Here the CDR3 DNA reads TGTGCCTGGAGTGTCGGGACAGGGGCCCCCTACGAGCAGTACTTC. Translating it yields CAWSVGTGAPYEQYF.

The chain combines TRBV27 with TRBJ1-3; 9 bases map to TRBD1. Germline V gene sequence: CDR1 MNHEY, CDR2 SMNVEV (reference sequence). CDR3 size: 15 residues. V trimming: 7 bases; J trimming: 0 bases; junction bases outside the gene matches: 4. The CDR3 protein is CASTLTGGSGNTIYF. The CDR3 DNA follows: TGTGCCAGCACCCTGACAGGGGGCTCTGGAAACACCATATATTTT.

This chain connects TRBV30 to TRBJ1-2, with a tentative D call TRBD1 (6 bases). The CDR3 is 15 residues long. Germline CDR1 is GTSNPN and CDR2 is SVGIG (reference sequence). With 0 bases removed from V and 3 bases from J, the gap between germline ends came to 14 bases. The CDR3 loop is CAWSVGGATYYGYTF. For the CDR3, the DNA is TGTGCCTGGAGTGTAGGGGGGGCGACATACTATGGCTACACCTTC.

For the CDR3, the DNA is TGTGCCAGCAGCGACGACCCAAACACCGGGGAGCTGTTTTTT. It encodes CASSDDPNTGELFF. The gene calls are TRBV5-5 and TRBJ2-2, with D unresolved. The CDR3 runs to 14 residues. The V gene lost 4 bases and the J gene lost 2 bases, with 9 bases spanning the gap. Germline CDR1 reads SGHKS; CDR2 reads YYEKEE (reference sequence).

The chain combines TRBV10-3 with TRBJ1-6, with D perhaps matching TRBD1 (5 bases). Germline lookup yields CDR1 ENHRY and CDR2 SYGVKD. V was clipped by 8 bases and J by 5 bases, with 13 bases between them. There are 14 residues in the CDR3. This CDR3 reads CAIRGDGNNSPLHF. The CDR3 DNA reads TGTGCCATCCGAGGGGACGGAAATAATTCACCCCTCCACTTT.

This chain joins TRBV11-3 and TRBJ1-2; D is perhaps TRBD1 (6 bases). CDR3 length: 13 amino acids. Between the trimmed V and J ends, which lost 2 bases and 8 bases, there was a span of 12 bases. Germline V gene data show CDR1 as SGHNT and CDR2 as YENEEA. In DNA, the CDR3 is TGTGCCAGCAGCTTATTGGCAGGGGTCGGCTACACCTTC. Amino acids: CASSLLAGVGYTF.

This chain connects TRBV11-3 to TRBJ2-7; weak D call: TRBD1 (6 bases). This CDR3 has 17 residues. With 5 bases removed from V and 5 bases from J, the gap between germline ends came to 25 bases. The germline CDR1 and CDR2 sequences are SGHNT and YENEEA. This CDR3 reads CASSINWGRAFLDEQYF. In DNA form, the CDR3 reads TGTGCCAGCAGCATCAATTGGGGGCGGGCTTTCCTGGACGAGCAGTACTTC.

The CDR3 coding sequence is TGTGCCAGCAGCTTCCTAGACAGGGAGGGAGTGAACACTGAAGCTTTCTTT. Amino acid sequence: CASSFLDREGVNTEAFF. The rearrangement uses TRBV7-6 and TRBJ1-1; TRBD1 aligns across 7 bases. CDR3 length equals 17 residues. V lost 3 bases to trimming and J lost 0 bases; unmatched junction nucleotides: 10. In germline, CDR1 is SGHVS, CDR2 FNYEAQ.

A word on this clone: The germline gene is not matched at one end of the junction; a read error may be the cause. The rearrangement uses TRBV9 and TRBJ2-1; D not certain. There are 14 residues in the CDR3. From germline, CDR1 is SGDLS and CDR2 YYNGEE. The CDR3 nucleotides are TGTGCCAGCAGCGTAGTAGGGCAGACCAATGAACAGTTCTTC. Translating it yields CASSVVGQTNEQFF.

This clone was found a few times. The chain combines TRBV6-5 with TRBJ1-2; 7 positions match TRBD1. The CDR3 has 15 residues. Trimming at V came to 4 bases and at J to 5 bases, leaving 10 bases not matched to a gene. Germline CDR1 and CDR2: MNHEY and SVGAGI. The CDR3 is CASSLNPQGKYGYTF. The CDR3 region has the DNA TGTGCCAGCAGTTTAAACCCACAGGGGAAGTATGGCTACACCTTC.

The CDR3 sequence is CASSWADQPQHF. The CDR3 DNA follows: TGTGCCAGTAGTTGGGCAGATCAGCCCCAGCATTTT. The genes are TRBV19 and TRBJ1-5, with no clear D. This CDR3 spans 12 amino acids. Trimming stripped 5 bases from V and 5 bases from J, with 7 bases between. Germline values: CDR1 LNHDA, CDR2 SQIVND (reference sequence).

This clone appeared once. This chain connects TRBV4-2 to TRBJ2-2; the D gene could be TRBD1 or TRBD2 (5 bases each). The V gene's germline CDR1 is LGHNA and CDR2 YNFKEQ. Trimming pared 9 bases from V and 2 bases from J, leaving 13 bases between. The CDR3 totals 14 residues. The CDR3 coding sequence is TGTGCCAGTCGACGGGGCGAAAACACCGGGGAGCTGTTTTTT. Its translation is CASRRGENTGELFF.

This clone was found once. The chain employs TRBV6-1 and TRBJ1-5; weak D call: TRBD1 (6 bases). Trimming shortened V by 1 base and J by 3 bases, and 13 bases separated the two germline ends. From germline, CDR1 is MNHNS and CDR2 SASEGT. This CDR3 has 16 amino acids. CDR3 sequence reads: CASSEVWGALNQPQHF. The CDR3 DNA is TGTGCCAGCAGTGAAGTCTGGGGGGCACTCAATCAGCCCCAGCATTTT.

The chain uses TRBV6-1 and TRBJ1-4; TRBD1 matches at 7 bases. Trimming removed 1 base from V and 7 bases from J; junction bases left unmatched: 9. Looked up from germline, CDR1 is MNHNS and CDR2 is SASEGT. CDR3 size: 16 residues. In nucleotides, the CDR3 is TGTGCCAGCAGTGAAGGCAAAAACAGGGGTCGTGAAAAACTGTTTTTT. It encodes CASSEGKNRGREKLFF.

A few counts support this clone. The chain employs TRBV19 and TRBJ1-4; tentative D call: TRBD1 (6 bases). The CDR3 is 16 amino acids. V was trimmed by 0 bases and J by 3 bases, leaving 11 bases between them. Germline assignment: CDR1 LNHDA and CDR2 SQIVND (reference sequence). CDR3 sequence reads: CASSIDRGKANEKLFF. CDR3 nucleotide sequence: TGTGCCAGTAGTATAGACAGGGGTAAAGCTAATGAAAAACTGTTTTTT.

This clone appeared once. The CDR3 reads CASSLVGGSSSYEQYF. CDR3 coding DNA: TGTGCCAGCAGTTTGGTAGGGGGCAGCAGCTCCTACGAGCAGTACTTC. This rearrangement joins TRBV27 to TRBJ2-5; 7 bases fit TRBD1. The DNA matches TRBJ2-7 better at its end, which makes the J call doubtful. The CDR3 is made up of 16 amino acids. Germline V lookup: CDR1 MNHEY, CDR2 SMNVEV (reference sequence).

The chain joins TRBV5-6 to TRBJ2-2, with D possibly matching TRBD1 (6 bases). The CDR3 length is 16 residues. The ends were cut back, 1 base at V and 6 bases at J, with 16 bases in the middle. The germline gives CDR1 SGHDT, CDR2 YYEEEE. Written as DNA, the CDR3 is TGTGCCAGCAGCTTGTACGGCAGGGGTGATGCCGGGGAGCTGTTTTTT. It is translated as CASSLYGRGDAGELFF.

The rearrangement joins TRBV4-1 to TRBJ2-7; possible D gene TRBD2, 6 bases. Between the trimmed V and J ends, which lost 3 bases and 4 bases, there was a span of 19 bases. Looked up from germline, CDR1 is MGHRA and CDR2 is YSYEKL. CDR3 length: 16 amino acids. DNA for the CDR3: TGCGCCAGCAGCCACCCACGATTTACGACTAGTTACGAGCAGTACTTC. This translates into CASSHPRFTTSYEQYF.

The rearrangement links TRBV15 to TRBJ2-7; no definite D call. Deletions cut 0 bases from V and 12 bases from J, with 15 bases between. Per germline, CDR1 LNHNV and CDR2 YYDKDF (reference sequence). There are 13 residues in the CDR3. CDR3 coding DNA: TGTGCCACCAGCAGAGAGGAAGGGCGGAACCGGTACTTC. Amino acid sequence: CATSREEGRNRYF.

The chain links TRBV5-4 to TRBJ2-5, with TRBD2 matching over 11 bases. The CDR3 loop spans 16 amino acids. Losses at the gene ends were 4 bases for V and 4 bases for J; bases not matched to a gene: 9. Germline V gene sequence: CDR1 SGHNT, CDR2 YYREEE (reference sequence). CDR3 coding DNA: TGTGCCAGCAGCCCAGTTAGCGGGGGGGCGTTAGAGACCCAGTACTTC. Amino acids: CASSPVSGGALETQYF.

The chain couples TRBV9 to TRBJ2-7; D might be TRBD1 or TRBD2, each matching 5 bases. Germline CDR1 and CDR2: SGDLS and YYNGEE. Trimming removed 0 bases at V and 0 bases at J, with 10 bases between. The CDR3 length is 15 residues. CDR3 sequence reads: CASSVGAGSSYEQYF. In nucleotides, the CDR3 is TGTGCCAGCAGCGTAGGCGCAGGGAGCTCCTACGAGCAGTACTTC.

The V gene is TRBV10-2, the J gene TRBJ1-1; D is undetermined. Looked up from germline, CDR1 is WSHSY and CDR2 is SAAADI. Trimming shortened V by 4 bases and J by 1 base, and 10 bases separated the two germline ends. The CDR3 has 14 amino acids. The CDR3: CASSVGVWNTEAFF. For the CDR3, the DNA is TGCGCCAGCAGTGTCGGGGTGTGGAACACTGAAGCTTTCTTT.

V and J are TRBV25-1 and TRBJ1-4, with D perhaps matching TRBD1 (6 bases). The CDR3 covers 16 residues. V was shortened by 2 bases and J by 8 bases, with 18 bases between the two germline ends. CDR1 is MGHDK and CDR2 is SYGVNS in the germline V gene. The CDR3 loop is CASSELETGRNEKLFF. The CDR3, as DNA: TGTGCCAGCAGTGAACTCGAGACAGGCCGGAACGAAAAACTGTTTTTT. The entire variable domain, with the rest obtained from reference TRBV25-1 and TRBJ1-4, is as follows: EADIYQTPRYLVIGTGKKITLECSQTMGHDKMYWYQQDPGMELHLIHYSYGVNSTEKGDLSSESTVSRIRTEHFPLTLESARPSHTSQYLCASSELETGRNEKLFFGSGTQLSVL.

CDR3 bases: TGTGCCAGTAAACCGGGACAGGGAGAAAGGAGCAATCAGCCCCAGCATTTT. It codes for CASKPGQGERSNQPQHF. V gene TRBV19 combines with J gene TRBJ1-5; TRBD1 matches at 9 bases. CDR1 and CDR2 from the germline V gene are LNHDA and SQIVND (reference sequence). The CDR3 is 17 amino acids. V lost 7 bases to trimming and J lost 1 base; unmatched junction nucleotides: 11.

The rearrangement joins TRBV5-1 to TRBJ1-2; the D gene is possibly TRBD1 (6 bases). In germline, CDR1 is SGHRS, CDR2 YFSETQ. The CDR3 runs 14 residues. Trimming left V 0 bases short and J 8 bases short, with 14 bases between. CDR3 loop: CASSLGVGARGYTF. The CDR3, as DNA: TGCGCCAGCAGCTTGGGAGTGGGGGCGAGGGGCTACACCTTC.

This chain uses TRBV5-6 with TRBJ1-5; 8 bases are shared with TRBD1. CDR1 is SGHDT and CDR2 is YYEEEE in the germline V gene. Trimming took 4 bases from V and 2 from J; bases not matched to a gene: 5. This CDR3 comprises 15 residues. The CDR3 is CASSPGQGGNQPQHF. The CDR3, as DNA: TGTGCCAGCAGCCCCGGACAGGGAGGCAATCAGCCCCAGCATTTT.

The rearrangement uses TRBV7-8 and TRBJ2-3; D tentatively reads TRBD1 or TRBD2 (6 bases each). This CDR3 is built from 16 residues. V shed 1 base and J shed 2 bases, with 13 bases lying between them. CDR1 is SGHVS, CDR2 FQNEAQ, per germline. The CDR3 DNA reads TGTGCCAGCAGCTTAGAGGCGGGGACATCCACAGATACGCAGTATTTT. This codes for CASSLEAGTSTDTQYF.

In its sample, this clone was seen a few times. The chain carries TRBV2 and TRBJ1-1, with D possibly being TRBD1 (5 bases). Looked up from germline, CDR1 is SNHLY and CDR2 is FYNNEI. Trimming cost V 5 bases and J 5 bases, with 15 bases left between them. This CDR3 has 14 residues. The CDR3 bases are TGTGCCAGCAGTTACGGGCTTAGGGGTACTGAAGCTTTCTTT. It translates to CASSYGLRGTEAFF. Drawing the rest from reference TRBV2 and TRBJ1-1, the complete variable domain is EPEVTQTPSHQVTQMGQEVILRCVPISNHLYFYWYRQILGQKVEFLVSFYNNEISEKSEIFDDQFSVERPDGSNFTLKIRSTKLEDSAMYFCASSYGLRGTEAFFGQGTRLTVV.